One sample yielded the 18 T cell receptor beta chains listed below, sequenced in a study of long-term antiretroviral therapy in people with HIV. Survey level was the resolution at which the v3.0 immunoSEQ assay ran. TCRdb's table, derived via immunoSEQ multiplex PCR, lists solely in-frame clones and lacks some. Of roughly 25,000 clones listed, more than 65% are singletons. The sample in question was unsorted PBMCs, obtained 3 years after starting antiretroviral therapy. These receptors were collected from a middle-aged man with HIV.

The rearrangement joins TRBV2 to TRBJ2-1; 8 bases are a match to TRBD2. This CDR3 contains 13 residues. CDR1 is SNHLY and CDR2 is FYNNEI in the germline V gene. The J segment lost 2 bases and the V segment lost 6 bases, leaving 0 bases of the junction unmatched. CDR3 sequence reads: CASRTSAYNEQFF. The CDR3 nucleotides are TGTGCCAGCAGGACTAGCGCCTACAATGAGCAGTTCTTC.

The V call is TRBV30, the J call TRBJ2-5; 9 bases fit TRBD2. The germline gives CDR1 GTSNPN, CDR2 SVGIG (reference sequence). The J segment lost 3 bases and the V segment lost 0 bases, leaving 5 bases of the junction unmatched. The CDR3 covers 15 residues. Here the CDR3 DNA reads TGTGCCTGGAGTGTAGGCGGGGGGGCTAAAGAGACCCAGTACTTC. This codes for CAWSVGGGAKETQYF.

The rearrangement uses TRBV9 and TRBJ2-2; D is possibly TRBD1 (5 bases). Deletions cut 0 bases from V and 5 bases from J, with 5 bases between. The CDR3 sequence is 13 residues long. Germline V gene lookup returns CDR1 SGDLS and CDR2 YYNGEE. The CDR3 sequence is CASSVEGTGELFF. DNA of the CDR3: TGTGCCAGCAGCGTAGAGGGGACCGGGGAGCTGTTTTTT.

The rearrangement joins TRBV7-2 to TRBJ1-5, with unresolved D. The CDR3 spans 13 residues. V dropped 2 bases and J dropped 9 bases, with 11 bases sitting between them. CDR1 is SGHTA and CDR2 is FQGNSA in the germline V gene. The CDR3 region is CASSLSLTMPQHF. Written as DNA, the CDR3 is TGTGCCAGCAGCTTATCCCTCACGATGCCCCAGCATTTT.

The chain is built from TRBV5-1 and TRBJ2-7; D unclear. Germline V gene data show CDR1 as SGHRS and CDR2 as YFSETQ. The CDR3 is 12 amino acids. V gave up 4 bases and J gave up 0 bases, with 5 bases separating them. In DNA, the CDR3 is TGCGCCAGCAGCCCGAGCTCCTACGAGCAGTACTTC. Translated, it gives CASSPSSYEQYF.

The chain is built from TRBV29-1 and TRBJ2-2, with a tentative D call TRBD1 (5 bases). The CDR3 sequence is 14 residues long. V was clipped by 4 bases and J by 6 bases, with 15 bases between them. The germline gives CDR1 SQVTM, CDR2 ANQGSEA. In DNA, the CDR3 is TGCAGCGTTGTCAGGGCCGGTCGAGCCGGGGAGCTGTTTTTT. Protein sequence: CSVVRAGRAGELFF.

The rearrangement links TRBV9 to TRBJ1-4, with D possibly being TRBD1 (6 bases). CDR3 length: 15 residues. Germline V gene data show CDR1 as SGDLS and CDR2 as YYNGEE. The V and J ends lost 4 bases and 8 bases respectively, with 18 bases between them. The DNA for the CDR3 is TGTGCCAGCAGCACTCTTACAGGGCGGGGGGAAAAACTGTTTTTT. Translated, it gives CASSTLTGRGEKLFF.

J is TRBJ1-1 and V is TRBV18; a possible D gene is TRBD1 (5 bases). The CDR3 covers 14 residues. V lost 1 base and J lost 8, with 14 bases in between. Per the germline V gene, CDR1 is KGHSH and CDR2 is LQKENI. CDR3 nucleotide sequence: TGTGCCAGCTCACCACGATTTTCACAGGTGGAAGCTTTCTTT. Its translation is CASSPRFSQVEAFF.

J is TRBJ2-2 and V is TRBV5-1; D possibly corresponds to TRBD1 (6 bases). Between the trimmed V and J ends, which lost 2 bases and 2 bases, there was a span of 7 bases. The CDR3 spans 14 residues. Germline V gene lookup returns CDR1 SGHRS and CDR2 YFSETQ. The DNA of the CDR3 is TGCGCCAGCAGCTTAGGGGGTAACACCGGGGAGCTGTTTTTT. As protein: CASSLGGNTGELFF.

In this sample, this clone turned up a few times. The V gene is TRBV6-6, the J gene TRBJ1-1; D remains ambiguous. Trimming removed 6 bases from V and 1 base from J, with 9 bases in between. Germline V gene lookup returns CDR1 MNHNY and CDR2 SVGAGI (reference sequence). The CDR3 is 13 amino acids. The CDR3 sequence: CASSPQSNTEAFF. For the CDR3, the DNA is TGTGCCAGCAGCCCCCAATCGAACACTGAAGCTTTCTTT.

V and J are TRBV4-1 and TRBJ1-1; possible D gene TRBD1, 5 bases. Trimming cost V 1 base and J 7 bases, with 22 bases left between them. CDR1 is MGHRA, CDR2 YSYEKL, per germline. The CDR3 totals 17 residues. CDR3 in DNA: TGCGCCAGCAGCCAAGCCATAGCTCAGGGTGGGGGAAATGAAGCTTTCTTT. It specifies CASSQAIAQGGGNEAFF.

The V and J genes are TRBV28 and TRBJ2-7, with a tentative D call TRBD1 (6 bases). The CDR3 contains 14 residues. Deletions cut 6 bases from V and 3 bases from J, with 15 bases between. CDR1 and CDR2 (germline): MDHEN, SYDVKM. CDR3 DNA sequence: TGTGCCAGCAGCAATCAGGGGAAGTTCTACGAGCAGTACTTC. This sequence encodes CASSNQGKFYEQYF.

This clone was detected a few times. The chain carries TRBV6-6 and TRBJ2-1; possible D gene TRBD2, 5 bases. CDR3 length equals 14 residues. V shed 0 bases and J shed 9 bases, with 12 bases lying between them. CDR1 is MNHNY, CDR2 SVGAGI, per germline (reference sequence). The CDR3 reads CASSYSGEASEQFF. The CDR3 coding sequence is TGTGCCAGCAGTTACTCGGGAGAGGCAAGTGAGCAGTTCTTC.

The CDR3 loop reads CASGGSDRVYGYTF. CDR3 DNA sequence: TGTGCCAGTGGGGGGTCGGACAGGGTCTATGGCTACACCTTC. The genes are TRBV5-4 and TRBJ1-2; 8 bases match TRBD1. Trimming at V came to 8 bases and at J to 4 bases, leaving 10 bases not matched to a gene. CDR1 and CDR2 from the germline V gene are SGHNT and YYREEE (reference sequence). This CDR3 has 14 residues.

The rearrangement links TRBV7-2 to TRBJ1-2; no clear D gene. The CDR3 runs to 16 residues. Germline V gene lookup returns CDR1 SGHTA and CDR2 FQGNSA. The V end lost 5 bases, the J end lost 4 bases, and 20 bases lay between the germline ends. The CDR3: CASSVRGIAQSYGYTF. In DNA, the CDR3 is TGTGCCAGCAGCGTTCGGGGAATAGCACAAAGCTATGGCTACACCTTC. Full variable domain (outside the CDR3, taken from reference TRBV7-2 and TRBJ1-2): GAGVSQSPSNKVTEKGKDVELRCDPISGHTALYWYRQSLGQGLEFLIYFQGNSAPDKSGLPSDRFSAERTGGSVSTLTIQRTQQEDSAVYLCASSVRGIAQSYGYTFGSGTRLTVV.

V is TRBV30 and J is TRBJ2-1, with D unresolved. Trimming removed 0 bases from V and 15 bases from J, with 12 bases in between. The CDR3 length is 11 residues. Germline V gene lookup returns CDR1 GTSNPN and CDR2 SVGIG (reference sequence). CDR3 protein: CAWSVQRDVFF. CDR3 in DNA: TGTGCCTGGAGTGTACAAAGGGATGTGTTCTTC.

The J gene is TRBJ1-1, the V gene TRBV9; 8 bases fit TRBD1. The CDR3 has 15 residues. The germline V gene encodes CDR1 SGDLS and CDR2 YYNGEE. Unmatched junction bases numbered 13, after V lost 4 bases and J lost 8 bases. CDR3 in amino acids: CASSPSTGQGEEAFF. CDR3 bases: TGTGCCAGCAGCCCGAGTACTGGACAGGGTGAAGAAGCTTTCTTT.

The rearrangement links TRBV30 to TRBJ2-7, with 7 positions matching TRBD1. This CDR3 has 14 residues. Trimming took 2 bases from V and 2 from J; bases not matched to a gene: 6. Germline-derived CDR1 and CDR2 are GTSNPN and SVGIG (reference sequence). The chain's CDR3 is CAWSLGQAPYEQYF. In DNA, the CDR3 is TGTGCCTGGAGTCTTGGACAGGCCCCCTACGAGCAGTACTTC.